Shown below are 13 T cell receptor beta chains from a single sample sequenced in a study of tumor-infiltrating lymphocytes in primary liver carcinoma. Unsorted bulk tissue, roughly 19-34 mg of it, served as the source for co-extraction of RNA and DNA. The researchers produced TCR beta cDNA from around 0.5 ug total RNA with a constant-region primer. For TCR beta, libraries were produced by three nested multiplex PCR rounds using slightly modified ARM-PCR. It was with TRBV1-TRBV30 forward primers and a C-beta reverse primer that the first two PCR rounds were run, at around 11 cycles each. TCRdb reprocessed the multiplex PCR reads via MiXCR and lists one record per CDR3 protein. The sample has more than 100,000 distinct CDR3 sequences, about two thirds seen once. The sample comprised tumor-adjacent normal liver tissue. All receptors come from a woman between 55 and 75 years old with primary liver carcinoma and hepatitis B virus infection.

This clonotype was counted once. This likely comes from a read error, as the CDR3 has no conserved phenylalanine or tryptophan at its end. The gene calls are TRBV29-1 and TRBJ2-7; 9 bases line up with TRBD1. Germline V CDR1 and CDR2: SQVTM, ANQGSEA. The CDR3 extends over 14 amino acids. CDR3 nucleotides: TGCAGAGTTGATGGTCGGGGACAGGGAGTCGAGCAGTACATC. It codes for CRVDGRGQGVEQYI.

The V gene is TRBV11-2, the J gene TRBJ1-6; D gene unclear. Trimming took off 0 bases at V and 15 bases at J, with 15 bases between the two ends. This CDR3 comprises 14 residues. Looked up from germline, CDR1 is SGHAT and CDR2 is FQNNGV. In nucleotides, the CDR3 is TGTGCCAGCAGCTTAGATCGGAGGAATTCATTCCTCCACTTT. Protein sequence: CASSLDRRNSFLHF.

Notes on this clonotype: This may come from a read error, since a much larger clone is one base off. V and J are TRBV28 and TRBJ2-7; 9 bases line up with TRBD1. Germline CDR1 reads MDHEN; CDR2 reads SYDVKM. Trimming removed 3 bases from V and 6 bases from J; junction bases left unmatched: 9. There are 15 residues in the CDR3. CDR3 sequence: CASSFTGGSLREQYF. CDR3 bases: TGTGCCAGCAGTTTCACAGGGGGCAGTCTTCGCGAGCAGTACTTC.

The rearrangement joins TRBV18 to TRBJ1-2; D is ambiguous. The CDR3 sequence is 13 residues long. Trimming stripped 6 bases from V and 0 bases from J, with 8 bases between. The V gene's germline CDR1 is KGHSH and CDR2 LQKENI. As DNA, the CDR3 is TGTGCCAGCTCTTCGACAACTAACTATGGCTACACCTTC. Translating gives CASSSTTNYGYTF. Supplemented by reference TRBV18 and TRBJ1-2, the full variable domain reads NAGVMQNPRHLVRRRGQEARLRCSPMKGHSHVYWYRQLPEEGLKFMVYLQKENIIDESGMPKERFSAEFPKEGPSILRIQQVVRGDSAAYFCASSSTTNYGYTFGSGTRLTVV.

This rearrangement joins TRBV29-1 to TRBJ2-1; D could derive from TRBD1 or TRBD2 (5 bases each). Germline values: CDR1 SQVTM, CDR2 ANQGSEA. Trimming removed 4 bases from V and 6 bases from J, with 16 bases in between. This CDR3 is 14 amino acids long. The DNA of the CDR3 is TGCAGCGTTGTAGCAACTAGAGGGGCCAATGAGCAGTTCTTC. Its protein is CSVVATRGANEQFF.

This clonotype turned up a few times. A much larger clone lies one base from this, so it may be a read error. The rearrangement uses TRBV30 and TRBJ2-3, with D possibly TRBD2 on 5 matching bases. CDR3 length equals 13 residues. The V end was cut by 1 base, the J end by 6 bases, with 11 bases between. The germline gives CDR1 GTSNPN, CDR2 SVGIG (reference sequence). The CDR3, as DNA: TGTGCCTGGAGTGCAGCTAGCATGGATACGCAGTATTTT. It yields the protein CAWSAASMDTQYF.

CDR3 sequence (DNA): TGTGCCAGCAGCCCCCCATCGGGGAGAGCGAACACCGGGGAGCTGTTTTTT. This encodes CASSPPSGRANTGELFF. The chain couples TRBV7-9 to TRBJ2-2; the D gene is possibly TRBD2 (5 bases). The CDR3 extends over 17 amino acids. Deletions cut 5 bases from V and 0 bases from J, with 16 bases between. Germline loops: CDR1 SEHNR, CDR2 FQNEAQ (reference sequence).

The chain has TRBV28 and TRBJ2-3; TRBD2 is a possible D gene (5 bases). This CDR3 comprises 14 residues. Germline-derived CDR1 and CDR2 are MDHEN and SYDVKM. V lost 7 bases and J lost 0, with 11 bases in between. The CDR3 region is CASTLGGSTDTQYF. CDR3 sequence (DNA): TGTGCCAGCACCCTAGGCGGGAGCACAGATACGCAGTATTTT.

About this clonotype itself: Without the conserved terminal phenylalanine or tryptophan, this CDR3 likely stems from a read error. The chain recombines TRBV6-5 with TRBJ2-5; the D gene is possibly TRBD2 (5 bases). Trimming stripped 6 bases from V and 3 bases from J, with 11 bases between. Germline values: CDR1 MNHEY, CDR2 SVGAGI. CDR3 length equals 13 residues. The CDR3 DNA reads as TGTGCCAGCAGATGGACTCTGGAAGAGACCCAGTACTTA. This codes for CASRWTLEETQYL.

Remarks on this clonotype: One junction end disagrees with the germline gene, perhaps due to a read error. The genes are TRBV5-6 and TRBJ2-1; 9 nucleotides agree with TRBD1. Germline V CDR1 and CDR2: SGHDT, YYEEEE. The CDR3 contains 16 residues. CDR3 in DNA: TGTGCTAGCAGCCTGTGGGGGACAGGGTGCTACAATGAGCAGTTCTTC. Protein sequence: CASSLWGTGCYNEQFF.

Regarding this clonotype: At one end the junction does not follow the germline gene, possibly because of a read error. The chain employs TRBV20-1 and TRBJ2-3, with 7 bases matching TRBD1. The CDR3 consists of 13 residues. Germline V gene sequence: CDR1 DFQATT, CDR2 SNEGSKA (reference sequence). The CDR3 sequence is CGAQQGLTDTQYF. In nucleotides, the CDR3 is TGCGGTGCTCAACAGGGGCTCACAGATACGCAGTATTTT.

This clonotype appeared a few times. Germline is not matched at one junction end, which may reflect a read error. V and J are TRBV6-1 and TRBJ1-2; D remains ambiguous. The CDR3 length is 12 residues. CDR1 and CDR2 (germline): MNHNS, SASEGT. Here the CDR3 DNA reads TGTGCTAGCAGTGCCGGAGACTATGACTACACCTTC. Translating gives CASSAGDYDYTF.

This clonotype has only a few counts. Since a much larger clone is just one base distant, this may be a read error. The chain has TRBV5-4 and TRBJ2-7, with TRBD1 as a possible D gene (5 bases). Germline V gene data show CDR1 as SGHNT and CDR2 as YYREEE (reference sequence). V was pared by 0 bases and J by 7 bases, with 17 bases between. The CDR3 sequence is 15 residues long. The CDR3 here is CASSLVRTRTKEQYF. As DNA, the CDR3 is TGTGCCAGCAGCTTGGTCCGGACAAGGACGAAAGAGCAGTACTTC.